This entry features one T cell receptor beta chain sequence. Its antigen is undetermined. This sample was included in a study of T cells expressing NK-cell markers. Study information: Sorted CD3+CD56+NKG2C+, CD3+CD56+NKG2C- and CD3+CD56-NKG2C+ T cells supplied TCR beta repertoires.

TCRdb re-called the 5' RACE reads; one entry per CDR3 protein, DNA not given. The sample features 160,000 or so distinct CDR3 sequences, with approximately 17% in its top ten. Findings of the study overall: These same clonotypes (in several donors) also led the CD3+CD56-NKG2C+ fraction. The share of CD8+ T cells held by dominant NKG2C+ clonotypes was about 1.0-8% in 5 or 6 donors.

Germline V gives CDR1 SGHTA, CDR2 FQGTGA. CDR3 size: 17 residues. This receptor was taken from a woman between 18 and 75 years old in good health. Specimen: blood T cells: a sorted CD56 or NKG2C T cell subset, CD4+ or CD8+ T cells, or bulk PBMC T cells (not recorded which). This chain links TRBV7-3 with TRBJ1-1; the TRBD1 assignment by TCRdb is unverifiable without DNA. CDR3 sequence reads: CASSLTPDRYKGTEAFF.